Reported below is one T cell receptor beta chain. The sample belongs to a study of blood T cell repertoires in COVID-19. About the study: Spain, Italy and the United States supplied samples that represented acute and convalescent COVID-19. Sources were T cells, B-cell-depleted T cells, or PBMCs; the material itself was cDNA or gDNA.

Per the germline V gene, CDR1 is MNHEY and CDR2 is SVGAGI. This CDR3 has 13 residues. Deletions cut 2 bases from V and 8 bases from J, with 12 bases between. In the original processing: The assay estimated nucleated cells by amplifying reference gene primers. Sequencing used immunoSEQ multiplex PCR; TCRdb keeps in-frame clones, though not all of them. V and J calls plus clone size are reproduced from that table; the DNA served to infer D and trimming. The table has around 150,000 clones, roughly 93% seen once; the top ten hold around 2.1%. What was sequenced was peripheral blood. The sequence was obtained from a man aged 18-30 years with acute or convalescent COVID-19. The V call is TRBV6-5, the J call TRBJ1-2; maybe TRBD1 (5 bases). For the CDR3, the DNA is TGTGCCAGCAGTTACATTGGGGGGAGCGGCTACACCTTC. This sequence encodes CASSYIGGSGYTF.